This TCR beta chain is drawn from a study of T cell responses to AZD1222 COVID-19 vaccine (dated by TCRdb to 2020 to 2023). For the study in its entirety: Because spike-specific TCR depth and breadth did not differ between the two schedules, AZD1222 recipients who got a second dose at roughly 4 weeks were pooled with those who got a second dose at roughly 12 weeks. TCR sequencing was performed for about 250 trial participants, of whom some 200 were given two doses of AZD1222 and some 25 were given two doses of MenACWY control vaccine. Trial participants were enrolled by age into subgroups of 18-55, 56-69 and 70-plus years, and around 150, 28 and 57 TCR-sequenced participants, respectively, were included in these subgroups. The paper's findings and limits, for the study overall: Because no day 14 peak-response samples were available, repertoires were characterized only after the peak T cell response. The whole spike protein was spanned by vaccine-associated CD4 TCRs, and dominant responses were seen in regions 160-218 and 743-854. Only 5 to 7 AZD1222 recipients were SARS-CoV-2 seropositive at baseline, limiting conclusions about previously exposed vaccinees. Reportedly, almost half of the unique spike-specific TCRs recognized epitopes lying outside the regions that are mutated in the B.1.351 and B.1.1.7 variants. In the small 56-69-year group, the increase in depth fell short of significance, most likely because of low power. Participants were mostly white British and included more females than males, and it was suggested by the authors that clonal diversity may have been underestimated. After two AZD1222 doses, both the breadth and the depth of spike-specific TCRs were significantly higher than at day 0 and than in MenACWY recipients.

Including the terminal cysteine and phenylalanine, the CDR3 comprises 15 residues. Only the CDR3 DNA stays, 45 bases, in frame from base 1. CDR1 and CDR2 are read off the germline V gene (reference sequence) as GTSNPN and SVGIG. Trimming takes 1 base from V and 4 bases from J, and the germline ends sit 16 bases apart. The CDR3 regions of human TCRbeta chains were analyzed by immunosequencing. Turning to the authors' computational methods: Repertoire TCRs were checked for matches against a reference library of SARS-CoV-2-specific TCRs that had been generated using the MIRA antigen-specificity platform. Breadth was defined as the fraction of unique TCRs that were SARS-CoV-2-associated, and depth was defined as the fraction of total T cells that were SARS-CoV-2-associated. Using the MIRA data, each spike-specific TCR was assigned both to the spike region to which the TCR was reactive and to a CD4 or CD8 class. Log10-transformed breadth and depth values were compared by one-way ANOVA with Sidak's multiple comparisons tests. Imported from immuneACCESS, the table was reduced by TCRdb to in-frame sequences with V and J called. These copies leave out some clones; in studies compared against another copy, an unresolved V gene accounts for under half, and the cause of the remainder is not known. The V and J calls and clone size come from that table; D and trimming were worked out from the DNA. The sample table lists over 100,000 clones, approximately 90% of them with a count of one. The ten largest clones represent under 20% of the sample.

With respect to this clone: The antigen it recognizes is unknown. No base qualities exist here, and no much larger clone lies one base off it.

The intended sense of this specimen's time point label: baseline before first vaccination. Vaccinee samples came from UK trials COV001 and COV002, including a single-blind randomized controlled phase 2/3 trial of AZD1222 (ChAdOx1 nCoV-19) in healthy adults. Trial participant PBMC samples were collected at day 0 and day 28 after the second dose for TCRbeta chain sequencing. This receptor was identified in an adult in good health. The receptor chain draws on TRBV30 and TRBJ1-1, with no confident D gene call. This specimen consisted of peripheral blood, obtained on day 0 of AZD1222 vaccination. The encoded CDR3 is CAWSARLWAGTEAFF. The nucleotides read TGTGCCTGGAGTGCCCGACTCTGGGCGGGCACTGAAGCTTTCTTT.